This T cell receptor (beta chain) was captured in a study of cytomegalovirus exposure and HLA in healthy donors. Overall study: Sequencing of about 179 million T cells in an earlier analysis found 100 million or so unique TCR beta sequences. General study points: Presence/absence analyses took donor sequencing depth as roughly uniform. Confirmation was obtained in vitro that a few CMV-associated chains are specific for CMV antigens. Later examination showed HLA-associated TCR beta chains had greater clonal expansion than equally common others.

Amplification used 60 Vbeta primers and 13 Jbeta primers. Repertoires were generated with immunoSEQ multiplex PCR, while TCRdb's copy carries only in-frame clones and drops some. The table lists 110,000 or so clones, roughly 80% of them singletons, with 5.4% in the top ten. Worth noting for this clone: What it binds is unknown.

V lost 1 base, J lost 8 bases, and 18 bases lay in between. The CDR3 spans 17 residues. CDR1 is MNHNS and CDR2 is SASEGT in the germline V gene. The clonotype comes from a woman aged 25 to 39 in good health and CMV-seropositive. The V call is TRBV6-1, the J call TRBJ1-6, with D perhaps TRBD1 (6 bases). The sample was PBMCs. CDR3 sequence (DNA): TGTGCCAGCAGTGAAGTTTTTGGACAGAGGATAGATTCACCCCTCCACTTT. It codes for CASSEVFGQRIDSPLHF.